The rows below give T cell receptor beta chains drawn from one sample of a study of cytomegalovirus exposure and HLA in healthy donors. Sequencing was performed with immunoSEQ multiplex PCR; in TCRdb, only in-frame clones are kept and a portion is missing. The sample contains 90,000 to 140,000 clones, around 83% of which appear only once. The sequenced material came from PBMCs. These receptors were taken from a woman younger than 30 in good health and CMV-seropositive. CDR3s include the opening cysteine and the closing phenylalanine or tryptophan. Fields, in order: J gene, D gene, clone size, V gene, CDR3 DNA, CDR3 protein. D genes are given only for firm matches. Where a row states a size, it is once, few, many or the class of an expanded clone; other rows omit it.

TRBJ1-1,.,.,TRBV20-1,TGCAGTGCTAGTCCTGGGGGGATCGCTTTCTTT,CSASPGGIAFF
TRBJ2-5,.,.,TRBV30,TGTGCCTGGAGTCCGTTGGAGACCCAGTACTTC,CAWSPLETQYF
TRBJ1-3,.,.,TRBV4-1,TGCGCCAGCAGCCTCACGGGGGGGGGAGATGGAAACACCATATATTTT,CASSLTGGGDGNTIYF
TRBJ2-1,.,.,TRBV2,TGTGCCAGCAGGGCACTAAGAGCTGACTACAATGAGCAGTTCTTC,CASRALRADYNEQFF
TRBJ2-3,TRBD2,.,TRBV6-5,TGTGCCAGCAGTCGAAAGGGACTAGCTGCAGATACGCAGTATTTT,CASSRKGLAADTQYF
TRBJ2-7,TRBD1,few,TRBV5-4,TGTGCCAGCAGCCTGGGACAGAGCTCCTACGAGCAGTACTTC,CASSLGQSSYEQYF
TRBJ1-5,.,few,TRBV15,TGTGCCACCAGCATTAGCGGGGGCAATCAGCCCCAGCATTTT,CATSISGGNQPQHF
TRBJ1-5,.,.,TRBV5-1,TGCGCCAGCAGCTTGGGCGGGTCCGCCTATCAGCCCCAGCATTTT,CASSLGGSAYQPQHF
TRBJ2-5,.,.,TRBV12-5,TGTGCTAGTGGCACAGAAGTCCAGGGGGGGACCCAGTACTTC,CASGTEVQGGTQYF
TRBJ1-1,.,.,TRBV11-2,TGTGCCAGCAGCCCTCGACTTGGGTCAGACCCTCACACTGAAGCTTTCTTT,CASSPRLGSDPHTEAFF
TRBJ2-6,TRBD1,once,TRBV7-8,TGTGCCAGCAGCGCATGGACAGGGGTTTTTTGGGCCAACGTCCTGACTTTC,CASSAWTGVFWANVLTF
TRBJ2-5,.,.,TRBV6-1,TGTGCCAGCAGTGAGCCGGGAGAGACCCAGTACTTC,CASSEPGETQYF
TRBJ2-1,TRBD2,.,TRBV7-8,TGTGCCAGCAGCCATTATACCCCCTCGGCAGCGGGAGGGGCAAATGAGCAGTTCTTC,CASSHYTPSAAGGANEQFF
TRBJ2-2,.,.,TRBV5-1,TGCGCCACCCGGACTACAACCAACTCCGGGGAGCTGTTTTTT,CATRTTTNSGELFF
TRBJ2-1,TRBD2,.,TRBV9,TGTGCCAGCAGCTCAAGCGGGAACTCCTACAATGAGCAGTTCTTC,CASSSSGNSYNEQFF
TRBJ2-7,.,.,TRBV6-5,TGTGCCAGCAGTTACTCGCCGACAGGCGTCGAGCAGTACTTC,CASSYSPTGVEQYF
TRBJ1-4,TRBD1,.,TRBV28,TGTGCCAGCAGTTTAGGGCAGGGGGTATATGAAAAACTGTTTTTT,CASSLGQGVYEKLFF
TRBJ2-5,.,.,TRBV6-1,TGTGCCAGCAGTGAAAGGGACACCTCCCGGGAGACCCAGTACTTC,CASSERDTSRETQYF
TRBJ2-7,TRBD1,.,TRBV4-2,TGTGCCAGCAGCCAAGGAGGACAGGGGGCCTACGAGCAGTACTTC,CASSQGGQGAYEQYF
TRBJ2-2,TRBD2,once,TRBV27,TGTGCCAGCAGTCCGCTCCGGACTAGTCTCGGGGAGCTGTTTTTT,CASSPLRTSLGELFF
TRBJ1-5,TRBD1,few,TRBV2,TGTGCCAGCAGGGGGGGACAGATAGATCAGCCCCAGCATTTT,CASRGGQIDQPQHF
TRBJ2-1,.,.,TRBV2,TGTGCCAGCAGTGAATCGGGAAGGTTAGGCAATGAGCAGTTCTTC,CASSESGRLGNEQFF
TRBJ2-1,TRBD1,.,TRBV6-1,TGTGCCGCCGGACAGGGGGCCTATGAGCAGTTCTTC,CAAGQGAYEQFF
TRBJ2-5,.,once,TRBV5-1,TGCGCCAGCAGCTTGTTGTTCCGCGGAGAGACCCAGTACTTC,CASSLLFRGETQYF